This is a list of T cell receptor beta chains from one sample in a study of a mutant IDH1 vaccine in newly diagnosed glioma. TCRdb's copy holds only in-frame clones and misses some; the assay was immunoSEQ multiplex PCR. The table has roughly 40,000 clones, around 83% seen once; the top ten hold approximately 4.6%. Antigen specificity for these receptors is unknown. This material consisted of PBMCs, taken from a glioma patient whose treatment included an IDH1 peptide vaccine. The receptors here all came from a woman in her 50s with glioma. Each CDR3 is given with its conserved first and last residue. The D gene is left open where the match is weak. Clone size is stated in some rows and not others, as once, few, many or a class when expanded.

TRBJ1-1 NA TRBV5-1 few TGCGCCAGCAGCTTGGGGACATCTCCTGAAGCTTTCTTT CASSLGTSPEAFF
TRBJ1-2 TRBD1 TRBV30 once TGTGCCTGGAGCCGGGACAGGGGGGGGTATGGCTACACCTTC CAWSRDRGGYGYTF
TRBJ1-1 TRBD1 TRBV10-3 NA TGTGCCACCCTAACAGGGGGGCAGGGTGGAGCTTTCTTT CATLTGGQGGAFF
TRBJ1-1 NA TRBV7-2 few TGTGCCAGCAGTTGGACCGGGCTCAACACTGAAGCTTTCTTT CASSWTGLNTEAFF
TRBJ1-1 TRBD1 TRBV19 once TGTGCCAGTAGTATCCTCCCAGGGCAGGGGGGAAACACTGAAGCTTTCTTT CASSILPGQGGNTEAFF
TRBJ1-4 NA TRBV4-1 NA TGCGCCAGCAGCCAAGATGGGGCAGGGTATGAAAAACTGTTTTTT CASSQDGAGYEKLFF
TRBJ2-2 NA TRBV7-3 NA TGTGCCAGCAGCTTAGTCCCATACCAATCAACGGCCGGGGAGCTGTTTTTT CASSLVPYQSTAGELFF
TRBJ2-7 NA TRBV5-7 few TGTGCCAGCAGCCCGACAGTCCCCTCCTACGAGCAGTACTTC CASSPTVPSYEQYF
TRBJ2-3 TRBD1 TRBV7-6 once TGTGCCAGCAGCCCCGGGACAGGGTCAGATACGCAGTATTTT CASSPGTGSDTQYF
TRBJ2-3 NA TRBV18 NA TGTGCCAGCTCCCCCTCGATGGGTAGCACAGATACGCAGTATTTT CASSPSMGSTDTQYF
TRBJ1-5 NA TRBV9 NA TGTGCCAGCAGCTTTAACGTGGGTCAGCCCCAGCATTTT CASSFNVGQPQHF
TRBJ1-3 NA TRBV5-4 NA TGTGCCAGCAGCCCAGGCGCGGGGGCGAGCGGAAACACCATATATTTT CASSPGAGASGNTIYF
TRBJ2-1 NA TRBV11-3 NA TGTGCCAGCAGCGGCAGCCGGGGTTCCAATGAGCAGTTCTTC CASSGSRGSNEQFF
TRBJ2-5 NA TRBV5-6 NA TGTGCCAGCAGCTTGGGGCAGGGTGCCCAGTACTTC CASSLGQGAQYF
TRBJ1-5 NA TRBV30 NA TGTGCCTGGAGTAGGGGTGGAGATCGGCAGCCCCAGCATTTT CAWSRGGDRQPQHF
TRBJ2-6 NA TRBV28 NA TGTGCCAGCAGTTTAACCGGGACCGCTGGGGCCAACGTCCTGACTTTC CASSLTGTAGANVLTF
TRBJ1-1 NA TRBV6-5 NA TGTGCCAGCAGTCACAACAGGGTAGGGAAGACTGAAGCTTTCTTT CASSHNRVGKTEAFF
TRBJ2-2 TRBD1 TRBV11-2 NA TGTGCCAGCAGCCCCAGGGGGCCCAACACCGGGGAGCTGTTTTTT CASSPRGPNTGELFF
TRBJ2-5 NA TRBV5-5 NA TGTGCCAGCAGCTACAGGGAGGAGACCCAGTACTTC CASSYREETQYF
TRBJ1-1 NA TRBV6-1 once TGTGCCAGCAGTAATACAGGGAACACTGAAGCTTTCTTT CASSNTGNTEAFF
TRBJ2-1 NA TRBV5-1 NA TGCGCCAGCAGCTGGTCCATAAGCTCCTACAATGAGCAGTTCTTC CASSWSISSYNEQFF
TRBJ2-7 TRBD1 TRBV30 NA TGTGCCTGGGGGGGACAGGGAGGGAAGCAGTACTTC CAWGGQGGKQYF
TRBJ1-1 NA TRBV11-2 NA TGTGCCAGCAGCTTCCCTATCAACATTCGGAACACTGAAGCTTTCTTT CASSFPINIRNTEAFF
TRBJ1-1 NA TRBV7-9 NA TGTGCCAGCAGCTCGCAGAAGGCTGAAGCTTTCTTT CASSSQKAEAFF
TRBJ1-4 TRBD1 TRBV9 NA TGTGCCAGCAGCGTATCAACAGGGGACGCAAAACTGTTTTTT CASSVSTGDAKLFF
TRBJ2-5 NA TRBV4-1 NA TGCGCCAGCAGCCAAGCGGACCAAGAGACCCAGTACTTC CASSQADQETQYF
TRBJ2-1 TRBD2 TRBV2 NA TGTGCCAGCCCTCCCCCCGGGACTAGCGGCAATGAGCAGTTCTTC CASPPPGTSGNEQFF
TRBJ1-1 NA TRBV30 NA TGTGCCTGGAGCCTACTGGACGGTCGGAACACTGAAGCTTTCTTT CAWSLLDGRNTEAFF
TRBJ2-7 NA TRBV5-8 NA TGTGCCAGCAGCTTCGGCCCCCCGACGAGATCCTACGAGCAGTACTTC CASSFGPPTRSYEQYF
TRBJ2-3 NA TRBV7-9 NA TGTGCCAGCAGCTTAATAGGCCCAGATACGCAGTATTTT CASSLIGPDTQYF
TRBJ2-7 NA TRBV9 NA TGTGCCAGCAGCGTAGGTCCCCTCTACGAGCAGTACTTC CASSVGPLYEQYF
TRBJ1-2 TRBD1 TRBV30 NA TGTGCCTGGAGCACCGGGACAGGGATATTGGGCACCTTC CAWSTGTGILGTF
TRBJ1-2 NA TRBV4-3 NA TGCGCCAGCAGCCAGGGGGTGGCAGGGACCTATGGCTACACCTTC CASSQGVAGTYGYTF
TRBJ2-7 NA TRBV14 NA TGTGCCAGCAGCCAAGATCTTTTCGGGGGTTCCTACGAGCAGTACTTC CASSQDLFGGSYEQYF
TRBJ2-5 NA TRBV4-1 NA TGCGCCAGCAGCCAAGATGTGAGCGTCCAGACCCAGTACTTC CASSQDVSVQTQYF
TRBJ1-1 TRBD1 TRBV14 once TGTGCCAGCAGATCCGCCCGGACAGGGGGCACTGAAGCTTTCTTT CASRSARTGGTEAFF
TRBJ2-5 NA TRBV5-4 once TGTGCCAGCACCGTCTTAGCGGACGAAGAGACCCAGTACTTC CASTVLADEETQYF
TRBJ1-2 NA TRBV18 NA TGTGCCAGCTCACCCATGAGCGAGTACGGCTACACCTTC CASSPMSEYGYTF
TRBJ1-5 NA TRBV2 NA TGTGCCAGCAGTGACCAAAATCAGCCCCAGCATTTT CASSDQNQPQHF
TRBJ2-2 NA TRBV5-1 NA TGCGCCAGCAGCTTGAGCACCGGGGAGCTGTTTTTT CASSLSTGELFF
TRBJ2-3 NA TRBV5-1 NA TGCGCCAGCAGCTCTGTCGGAGGGGAGGGCACAGATACGCAGTATTTT CASSSVGGEGTDTQYF
TRBJ1-2 NA TRBV2 NA TGTGCCAGCAATTCAGGTCCTGCTAACTATGGCTACACCTTC CASNSGPANYGYTF
TRBJ1-5 NA TRBV27 NA TGTGCCAGCAGTTTGTGGGACAGCAATCAGCCCCAGCATTTT CASSLWDSNQPQHF
TRBJ2-3 NA TRBV9 NA TGTGCCAGCAGCGTAGAAGTAGCTTCCCCTACAGATACGCAGTATTTT CASSVEVASPTDTQYF
TRBJ1-1 NA TRBV10-3 NA TGTGCCACCAGGGAAACACAGAACACTGAAGCTTTCTTT CATRETQNTEAFF
TRBJ1-3 NA TRBV25-1 NA TGTGCCGCGAAGGGTCAGGGAAACACCATATATTTT CAAKGQGNTIYF